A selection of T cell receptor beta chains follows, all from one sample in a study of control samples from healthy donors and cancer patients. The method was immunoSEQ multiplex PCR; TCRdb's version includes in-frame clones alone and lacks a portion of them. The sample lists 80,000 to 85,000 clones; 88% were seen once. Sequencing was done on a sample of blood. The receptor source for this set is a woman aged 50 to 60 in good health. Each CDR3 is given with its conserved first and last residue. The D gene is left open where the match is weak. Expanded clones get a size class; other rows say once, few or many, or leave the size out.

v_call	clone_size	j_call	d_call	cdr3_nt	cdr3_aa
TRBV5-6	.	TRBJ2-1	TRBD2	TGTGCCAGCAGCCCATCTAGCGGGGGGCCTAATGAGCAGTTCTTC	CASSPSSGGPNEQFF
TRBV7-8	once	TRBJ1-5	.	TGTGCCAGCAGCCTGGACGGGGGGAACAATCAGCCCCAGCATTTT	CASSLDGGNNQPQHF
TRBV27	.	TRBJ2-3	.	TGTGCCAGCAGTTTCTCGCCGACAAGGGCCAACACAGATACGCAGTATTTT	CASSFSPTRANTDTQYF
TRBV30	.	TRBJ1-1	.	TGTGCCTGGAGTGTCGGCGGTTGGGGCACTGAAGCTTTCTTT	CAWSVGGWGTEAFF
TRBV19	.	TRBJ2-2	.	TGTGCCAGTAATGTGGGCATACTCACCGGGGAGCTGTTTTTT	CASNVGILTGELFF
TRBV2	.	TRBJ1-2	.	TGTGCCAGCAGTGAGGGGAACTATGGCTACACCTTC	CASSEGNYGYTF
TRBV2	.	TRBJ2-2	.	TGTGCCAGCAGTGCTTCTAGAAACACCGGGGAGCTGTTTTTT	CASSASRNTGELFF
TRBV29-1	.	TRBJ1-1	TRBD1	TGCAGCGCCACGGGGGACAGGGACACTGAAGCTTTCTTT	CSATGDRDTEAFF
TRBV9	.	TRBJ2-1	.	TGTGCCAGCAGCGTACTCGGGGACTCCTACAATGAGCAGTTCTTC	CASSVLGDSYNEQFF
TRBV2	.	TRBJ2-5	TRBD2	TGTGCCAGTCTACCGACTAGCGGACAAGAGACCCAGTACTTC	CASLPTSGQETQYF
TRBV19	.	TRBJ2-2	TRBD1	TGTGCCAGTGGGGGGACAGGGAGCGGGGAGCTGTTTTTT	CASGGTGSGELFF
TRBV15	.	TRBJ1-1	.	TGTGCCACCAGCCCGACCGGGACAACTGAAGCTTTCTTT	CATSPTGTTEAFF
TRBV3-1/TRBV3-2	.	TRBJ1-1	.	TGTGCCAGCAGCCAAGGACAGATGAACACTGAAGCTTTCTTT	CASSQGQMNTEAFF
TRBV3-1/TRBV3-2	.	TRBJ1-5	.	TGTGCCAGCAGCCAAGGAATAGTCCAGCCCCAGCATTTT	CASSQGIVQPQHF
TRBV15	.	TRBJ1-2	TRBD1	TGTGCCACCAGCAGAGATGGGGACAGGTGGGATGGCTACACCTTC	CATSRDGDRWDGYTF
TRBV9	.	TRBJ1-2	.	TGTGCCAGCAGCGTCGCCCCCGGGGGGGATAATGGCTACACCTTC	CASSVAPGGDNGYTF
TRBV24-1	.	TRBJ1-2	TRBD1	TGTGCCACCATCCGGGACAGGGTTGACTATGGCTACACCTTC	CATIRDRVDYGYTF
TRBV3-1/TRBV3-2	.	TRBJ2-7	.	TGTGCCAGCAGTCGGGACACCAACTCCTACGAGCAGTACTTC	CASSRDTNSYEQYF
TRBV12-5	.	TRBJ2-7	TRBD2	TGTGCTAGTGGCCCTAGCGGGGCCTACGAGCAGTACTTC	CASGPSGAYEQYF
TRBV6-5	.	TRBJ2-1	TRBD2	TGTGCCAGCAGAAGGACCGGGACTAGGGCAGGTGAGCAGTTCTTC	CASRRTGTRAGEQFF
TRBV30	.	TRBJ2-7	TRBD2	TGTGCCTGGACTAAGGTCGCGACTAGCGGGGGCCTCTCCTACGAGCAGTACTTC	CAWTKVATSGGLSYEQYF
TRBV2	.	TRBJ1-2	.	TGTGCCAGCAGTCCTAGACCAAACTATGGCTACACCTTC	CASSPRPNYGYTF
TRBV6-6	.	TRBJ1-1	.	TGTGCCAGCAGTTATAGGAGGGGGATGAACACTGAAGCTTTCTTT	CASSYRRGMNTEAFF
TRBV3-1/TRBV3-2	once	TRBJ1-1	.	TGTGCCAGCAGCCATGCAGGGACCACTGAAGCTTTCTTT	CASSHAGTTEAFF
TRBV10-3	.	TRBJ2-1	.	TGTGCCATCAGTGATGAAGTTCTAAGCTCCTACAATGAGCAGTTCTTC	CAISDEVLSSYNEQFF
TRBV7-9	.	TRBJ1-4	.	TGTGCCAGCACTCGACAGGAGGGTTCGGGGGAAAAACTGTTTTTT	CASTRQEGSGEKLFF
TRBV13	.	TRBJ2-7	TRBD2	TGTGCCAGCAGCTTTTACGCGGGGGGGCACTACGAGCAGTACTTC	CASSFYAGGHYEQYF
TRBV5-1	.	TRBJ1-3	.	TGCGCCAGCAGCCCGGAGTCGGGCGGAAACACCATATATTTT	CASSPESGGNTIYF
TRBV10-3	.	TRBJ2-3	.	TGTGCCATCAGTGAGTCGACTAGAGGACAAGATACGCAGTATTTT	CAISESTRGQDTQYF
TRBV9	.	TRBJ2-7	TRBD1	TGTGCCAGCAGCGCGCAAACAGGGGTGCGGGACGAGCAGTACTTC	CASSAQTGVRDEQYF
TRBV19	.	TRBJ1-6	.	TGTGCCAGTAGCTTCATAGTCGGGAATTCACCCCTCCACTTT	CASSFIVGNSPLHF
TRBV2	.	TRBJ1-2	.	TGTGCCACCACCGAGGGGGGCAACTATGGCTACACCTTC	CATTEGGNYGYTF
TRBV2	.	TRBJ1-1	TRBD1	TGTGCCAGCAGTGTCCCGGGACAGTCGAACACTGAAGCTTTCTTT	CASSVPGQSNTEAFF
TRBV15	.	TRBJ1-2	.	TGTGCCACCAGCAGAGATCGGGGGGTAAACTATGGCTACACCTTC	CATSRDRGVNYGYTF
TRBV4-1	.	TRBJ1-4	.	TGCGCCAGCAGCCTAAACAGGGTAGATTTGTTTTTT	CASSLNRVDLFF
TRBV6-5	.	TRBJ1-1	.	TGTGCCAGCAGTTACTCCCCCGGGGGCACGAACACTGAAGCTTTCTTT	CASSYSPGGTNTEAFF
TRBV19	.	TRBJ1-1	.	TGTGCCAGTAGTATAGGAGCTGGTGATTGGACTGAAGCTTTCTTT	CASSIGAGDWTEAFF
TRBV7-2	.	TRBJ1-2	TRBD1	TGTGCCAGCAGTTACCGACAGGGAGATGGCTACACCTTC	CASSYRQGDGYTF
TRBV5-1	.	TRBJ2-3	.	TGCGCCAGCAGCCTTAGCGGAGTCGAGCAGTATTTT	CASSLSGVEQYF
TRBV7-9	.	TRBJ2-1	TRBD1	TGTGCCAGCAGTCCCCGGGACAGCTACAATGAGCAGTTCTTC	CASSPRDSYNEQFF
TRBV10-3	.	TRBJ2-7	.	TGTGCCATCAGTGACGGGCGATTAACCTACGAGCAGTACTTC	CAISDGRLTYEQYF
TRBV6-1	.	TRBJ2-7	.	TGTGCCAGCAGTGAAGGAGGGGGTAGGGTTTACGAGCAGTACTTC	CASSEGGGRVYEQYF
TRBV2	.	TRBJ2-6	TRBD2	TGTGCCAGCAGTGAACGGGGGGGCTCTGGGGCCAACGTCCTGACTTTC	CASSERGGSGANVLTF
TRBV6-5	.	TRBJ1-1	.	TGTGCCAGCAGCGGGGGCTGGCCGAACACTGAAGCTTTCTTT	CASSGGWPNTEAFF
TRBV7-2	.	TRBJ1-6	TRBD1	TGTGCCAGCAGCTCGCGACAAGGACAGGGTGGAAATTCACCCCTCCACTTT	CASSSRQGQGGNSPLHF
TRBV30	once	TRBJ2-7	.	TGTGCCTGGAGTGGACAGAACGAGCAGTACTTC	CAWSGQNEQYF
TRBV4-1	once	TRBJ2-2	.	TGCGCCAGCAGCCAAGATCTGACCCCTTCAAGGGGGGAGCTGTTTTTT	CASSQDLTPSRGELFF
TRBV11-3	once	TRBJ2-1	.	TGTGCCAGCAGCTTAATAGGGGAGAAGCAGTTCTTC	CASSLIGEKQFF
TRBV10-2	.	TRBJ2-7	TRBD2	TGCGCCAGCAGTCCAAATCTTGTAGCGGGGGGGCTCGATCCGTACTTC	CASSPNLVAGGLDPYF
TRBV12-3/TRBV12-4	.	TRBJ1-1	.	TGTGCCAGCAGTTTCGCCGGAGAGACTGAAGCTTTCTTT	CASSFAGETEAFF
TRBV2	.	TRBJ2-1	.	TGTGCCAGCAGTGAATTGAGGGCGTCCAATGAGCAGTTCTTC	CASSELRASNEQFF
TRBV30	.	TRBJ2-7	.	TGTGCCTGGAGTGGGACGAGCTCCTACGAGCAGTACTTC	CAWSGTSSYEQYF
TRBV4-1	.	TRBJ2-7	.	TGCGCCAGCAGCCAAGGCGACTCCTACGAGCAGTACTTC	CASSQGDSYEQYF